This T cell receptor (beta chain) comes out of a study of control samples from healthy donors and cancer patients. Germline V gives CDR1 SGHTA, CDR2 FQGNSA. V was trimmed by 0 bases and J by 10 bases, leaving 15 bases between them. There are 14 residues in the CDR3. Sequencing was performed with immunoSEQ multiplex PCR; in TCRdb, only in-frame clones are kept and a portion is missing. This sample has over 75,000 clones, with 90% to 95% found just once. This receptor was obtained from a man aged 30 to 39 in good health. The rearrangement joins TRBV7-2 to TRBJ1-1, with D perhaps TRBD1 (6 bases). Sequenced input: blood. The CDR3 loop reads CASSLASYRVGAFF. CDR3 in DNA: TGTGCCAGCAGCTTAGCCAGCTACAGGGTCGGAGCTTTCTTT. The variable domain in full, completed from reference TRBV7-2 and TRBJ1-1, reads GAGVSQSPSNKVTEKGKDVELRCDPISGHTALYWYRQSLGQGLEFLIYFQGNSAPDKSGLPSDRFSAERTGGSVSTLTIQRTQQEDSAVYLCASSLASYRVGAFFGQGTRLTVV.